This T cell receptor (beta chain) derives from a study of early T cells in non-severe SARS-CoV-2 infection. Study-wide context: The sequenced material was bulk RNA from unsorted whole blood, and its chains were unpaired. Study findings and constraints: In VDJdb matching, anti-spike CD8 responses were favored while private and CD4 specificities went missing.

CDR3 size: 14 residues. Trimming took 4 bases from V and 2 from J, leaving 12 bases between them. The V gene's germline CDR1 is SGHRS and CDR2 YFSETQ. This clonotype came up many times. As yet, its antigen is unknown. The TCR library protocol attached unique molecular identifiers to the individual cDNA molecules. TCRdb called the 5' RACE reads again in MiXCR, with one record for every CDR3 protein. There are roughly 77,000 distinct CDR3 sequences in the sample; 9.5% to 15% occur only once, and 3.5% to 5.5% lies in the top ten. The receptor comes from an adult who was a healthcare worker with PCR-confirmed SARS-CoV-2 infection or an uninfected control (not recorded which). What was sequenced was whole blood. The chain couples TRBV5-1 to TRBJ2-5; no firm D call. CDR3 bases: TGCGCCAGCAGCCCCCTTGATTCGCAAGAGACCCAGTACTTC. Protein product: CASSPLDSQETQYF.